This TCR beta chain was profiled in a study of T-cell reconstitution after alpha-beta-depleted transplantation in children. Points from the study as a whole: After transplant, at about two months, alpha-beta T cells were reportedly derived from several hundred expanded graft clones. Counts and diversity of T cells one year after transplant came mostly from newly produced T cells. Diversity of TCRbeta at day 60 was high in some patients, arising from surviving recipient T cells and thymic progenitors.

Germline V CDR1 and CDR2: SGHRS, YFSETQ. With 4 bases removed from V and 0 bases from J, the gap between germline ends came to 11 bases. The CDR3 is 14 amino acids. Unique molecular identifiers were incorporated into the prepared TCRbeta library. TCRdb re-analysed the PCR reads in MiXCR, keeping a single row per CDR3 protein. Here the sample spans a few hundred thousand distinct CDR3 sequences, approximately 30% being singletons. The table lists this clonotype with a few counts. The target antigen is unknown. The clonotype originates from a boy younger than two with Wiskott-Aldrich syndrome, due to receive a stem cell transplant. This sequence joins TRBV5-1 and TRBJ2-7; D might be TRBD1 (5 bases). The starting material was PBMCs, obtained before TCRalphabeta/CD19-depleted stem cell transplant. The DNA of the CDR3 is TGCGCCAGCAGCCTGACAGAAAGCTCCTACGAGCAGTACTTC. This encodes CASSLTESSYEQYF. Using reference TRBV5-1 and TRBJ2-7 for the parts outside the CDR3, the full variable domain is KAGVTQTPRYLIKTRGQQVTLSCSPISGHRSVSWYQQTPGQGLQFLFEYFSETQRNKGNFPGRFSGRQFSNSRSEMNVSTLELGDSALYLCASSLTESSYEQYFGPGTRLTVT.